This T cell receptor beta chain was obtained from a study of cytomegalovirus exposure and HLA in healthy donors. Study overall: Around 85 million unique TCRs from HLA-typed donors were held in an early data release. Study results and limitations: Presence/absence analyses took donor sequencing depth as roughly uniform.

Concerning this clone itself: Its antigen remains unidentified.

The CDR3 sequence is 12 residues long. CDR1 is SGHTA, CDR2 FQGTGA, per germline. V was clipped by 3 bases and J by 6 bases, with 9 bases between them. PCR used 60 Vbeta primers and 13 Jbeta primers. Profiled with immunoSEQ multiplex PCR; TCRdb holds only in-frame clones, not every one. Its listing shows about 34,000 clones. The sequencing sample was made of PBMCs. V usage is TRBV7-3 and J usage is TRBJ2-7; D may be TRBD1 (5 bases). The receptor comes from a human donor in good health. CDR3 sequence: CASSLGPSEQYF. The CDR3 coding sequence is TGTGCCAGCAGCTTGGGGCCGAGCGAGCAGTACTTC.